Sequencing of this T cell receptor (beta chain) was carried out in a study of blood T cell repertoires in COVID-19. V lost 2 bases and J lost 2; bases outside the gene matches: 8. Germline V gives CDR1 SEHNR, CDR2 FQNEAQ (reference sequence). The CDR3 sequence is 17 residues long. Profiled with immunoSEQ multiplex PCR; TCRdb holds only in-frame clones, not every one. The sample lists about 190,000 clones, 90% occurring once. Input material: peripheral blood. This TCR was sampled from a man aged 50 to 60 with acute or convalescent COVID-19. The chain links TRBV7-9 to TRBJ2-5; 10 bases agree with TRBD1. The CDR3 spells CASSLPKGTGAQETQYF. The CDR3 DNA sequence: TGTGCCAGCAGCTTACCTAAAGGGACAGGGGCTCAAGAGACCCAGTACTTC.